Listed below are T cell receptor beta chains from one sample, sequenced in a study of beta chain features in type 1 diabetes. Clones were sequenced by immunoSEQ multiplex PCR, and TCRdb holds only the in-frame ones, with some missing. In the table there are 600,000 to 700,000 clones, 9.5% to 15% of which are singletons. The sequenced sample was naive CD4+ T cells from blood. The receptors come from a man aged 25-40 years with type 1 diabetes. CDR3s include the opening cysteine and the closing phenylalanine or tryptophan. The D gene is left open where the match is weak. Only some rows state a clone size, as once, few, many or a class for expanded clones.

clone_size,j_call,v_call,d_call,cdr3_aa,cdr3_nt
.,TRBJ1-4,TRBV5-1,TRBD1,CASTRTGPRFNEKLFF,TGCGCCAGCACTCGGACAGGGCCCCGCTTTAATGAAAAACTGTTTTTT
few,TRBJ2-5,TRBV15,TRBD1,CATSREVGQGLQETQYF,TGTGCCACCAGCAGAGAAGTAGGACAGGGACTCCAAGAGACCCAGTACTTC
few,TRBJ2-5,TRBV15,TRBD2,CATSTLTGGETQYF,TGTGCCACCAGCACCCTGACGGGAGGGGAGACCCAGTACTTC
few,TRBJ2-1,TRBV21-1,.,CASSKALRGEYNEQFF,TGTGCCAGCAGCAAAGCGCTGCGGGGGGAATACAATGAGCAGTTCTTC
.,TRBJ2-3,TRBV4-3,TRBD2,CASSRAPTSGTTDTQYF,TGCGCCAGCAGCCGCGCACCGACTAGCGGGACCACAGATACGCAGTATTTT
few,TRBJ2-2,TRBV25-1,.,CASSDYRMGRTGELFF,TGTGCCAGCAGTGATTATCGCATGGGACGGACCGGGGAGCTGTTTTTT
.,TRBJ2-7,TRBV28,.,CASSLVGGSYEQYF,TGTGCCAGCAGTCTCGTAGGGGGATCTTACGAGCAGTACTTC
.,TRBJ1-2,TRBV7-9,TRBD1,CASSSADRGVYGYTF,TGTGCCAGCAGCTCCGCGGACAGGGGCGTCTATGGCTACACCTTC
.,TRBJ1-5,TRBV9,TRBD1,CASSARDSQPQHF,TGTGCCAGCAGCGCGAGGGACAGTCAGCCCCAGCATTTT
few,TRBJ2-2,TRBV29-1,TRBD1,CSVEGTDGGELFF,TGCAGCGTCGAGGGGACAGACGGCGGGGAGCTGTTTTTT
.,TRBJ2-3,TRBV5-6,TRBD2,CASSFGTSGGALGTDTQYF,TGTGCCAGCAGCTTTGGGACTAGCGGGGGGGCCTTAGGGACAGATACGCAGTATTTT
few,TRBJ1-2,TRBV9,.,CASSASGDVGYGYTF,TGTGCCAGCAGCGCATCAGGGGATGTCGGCTATGGCTACACCTTC
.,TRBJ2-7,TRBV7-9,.,CASSLAGSYEQYF,TGTGCCAGCAGCTTAGCAGGATCCTACGAGCAGTACTTC
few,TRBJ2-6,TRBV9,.,CASSVNGGPGANVLTF,TGTGCCAGCAGCGTAAACGGGGGTCCCGGGGCCAACGTCCTGACTTTC
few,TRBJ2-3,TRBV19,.,CASTNGGRGADTQYF,TGTGCCAGTACTAATGGCGGCAGGGGAGCAGATACGCAGTATTTT
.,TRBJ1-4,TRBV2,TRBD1,CASRLPGQGAEANEKLFF,TGTGCCAGCAGGCTTCCGGGACAGGGCGCGGAGGCTAATGAAAAACTGTTTTTT
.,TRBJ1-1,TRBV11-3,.,CASSWTASVPLAEAFF,TGTGCCAGCAGCTGGACAGCGTCGGTCCCCCTGGCTGAAGCTTTCTTT
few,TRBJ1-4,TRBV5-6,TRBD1,CASSGQGADEKLFF,TGTGCCAGCAGCGGACAGGGGGCCGATGAAAAACTGTTTTTT
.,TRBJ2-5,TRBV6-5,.,CATSRFKGETQYF,TGTGCCACTTCAAGGTTTAAGGGGGAGACCCAGTACTTC
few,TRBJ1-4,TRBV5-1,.,CASSLDVGKLFF,TGCGCCAGCAGCTTGGACGTAGGAAAACTGTTTTTT
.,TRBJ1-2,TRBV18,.,CASSFVREADGYTF,TGTGCCAGCTCATTCGTCAGGGAGGCGGATGGCTACACCTTC
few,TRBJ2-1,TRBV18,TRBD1,CASSPVAGTGSFDEQFF,TGTGCCAGCTCACCCGTCGCCGGGACAGGGTCTTTTGATGAGCAGTTCTTC
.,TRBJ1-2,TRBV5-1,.,CASTLTSQGNYGYTF,TGCGCCAGCACCCTAACCTCCCAGGGGAACTATGGCTACACCTTC
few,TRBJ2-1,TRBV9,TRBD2,CASSGKTSGDYYEQFF,TGTGCCAGCAGCGGGAAGACTAGCGGGGATTATTATGAGCAGTTCTTC
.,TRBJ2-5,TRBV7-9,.,CASSRAGLRETQYF,TGTGCCAGCAGCCGTGCGGGGTTGCGGGAGACCCAGTACTTC
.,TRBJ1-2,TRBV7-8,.,CASSLDPRSPYGYTF,TGTGCCAGCAGCTTAGATCCCAGGTCCCCCTATGGCTACACCTTC
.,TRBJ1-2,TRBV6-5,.,CASSREASYGYTF,TGTGCCAGCAGTCGAGAGGCCTCCTATGGCTACACCTTC
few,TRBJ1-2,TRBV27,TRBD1,CASSSYPGQVAGYTF,TGTGCCAGCAGTTCCTACCCGGGACAGGTTGCTGGCTACACCTTC
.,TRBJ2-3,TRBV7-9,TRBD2,CASSRRLAGVTDTQYF,TGTGCCAGCAGCCGCCGACTAGCGGGTGTCACAGATACGCAGTATTTT
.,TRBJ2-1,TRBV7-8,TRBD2,CASSRLAGGFEQFF,TGTGCCAGCAGCAGGCTAGCGGGGGGTTTTGAGCAGTTCTTC
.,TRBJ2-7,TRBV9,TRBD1,CASSDRTGTGSEQYF,TGTGCCAGCAGCGACCGGACAGGGACAGGCTCCGAGCAGTACTTC
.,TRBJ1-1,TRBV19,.,CASSKREATEAFF,TGTGCCAGTAGTAAGAGGGAGGCCACTGAAGCTTTCTTT
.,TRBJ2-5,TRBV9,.,CASSVAVEETQYF,TGTGCCAGCAGCGTAGCGGTGGAAGAGACCCAGTACTTC
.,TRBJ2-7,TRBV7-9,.,CASSLNSWGIEQYF,TGTGCCAGCAGCTTAAATTCTTGGGGGATCGAGCAGTACTTC
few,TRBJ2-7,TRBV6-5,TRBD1,CASSHRDSLGYGQYF,TGTGCCAGCAGCCACCGGGACAGCTTAGGATATGGGCAGTACTTC
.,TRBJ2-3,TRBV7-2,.,CASSPQGLTDTQYF,TGTGCCAGCAGCCCCCAGGGTCTGACAGATACGCAGTATTTT
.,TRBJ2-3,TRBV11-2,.,CASSLGGPRTDTQYF,TGTGCCAGCAGCTTAGGGGGTCCCCGCACAGATACGCAGTATTTT